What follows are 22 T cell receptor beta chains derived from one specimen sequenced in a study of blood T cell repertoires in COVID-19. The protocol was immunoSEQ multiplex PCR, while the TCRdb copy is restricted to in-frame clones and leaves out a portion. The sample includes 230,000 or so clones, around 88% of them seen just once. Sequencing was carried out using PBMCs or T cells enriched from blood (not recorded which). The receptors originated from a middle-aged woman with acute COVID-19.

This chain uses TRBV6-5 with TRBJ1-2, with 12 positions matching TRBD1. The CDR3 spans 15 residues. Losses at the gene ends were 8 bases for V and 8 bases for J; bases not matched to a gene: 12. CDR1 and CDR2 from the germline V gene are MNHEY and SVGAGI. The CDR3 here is CASLGTGGTREGYTF. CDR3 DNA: TGTGCCAGCCTGGGGACAGGGGGCACCAGGGAGGGCTACACCTTC.

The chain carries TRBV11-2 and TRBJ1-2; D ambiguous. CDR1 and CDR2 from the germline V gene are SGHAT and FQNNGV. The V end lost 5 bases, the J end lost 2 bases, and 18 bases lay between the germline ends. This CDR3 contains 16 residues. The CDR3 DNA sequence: TGTGCCAGCAGCCCGGGTCCGGCGAGAAGGAACTATGGCTACACCTTC. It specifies CASSPGPARRNYGYTF.

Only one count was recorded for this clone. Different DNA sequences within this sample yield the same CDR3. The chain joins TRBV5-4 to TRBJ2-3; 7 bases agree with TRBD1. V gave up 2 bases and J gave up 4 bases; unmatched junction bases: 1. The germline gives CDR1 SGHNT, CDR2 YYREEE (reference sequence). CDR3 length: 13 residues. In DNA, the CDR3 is TGTGCCAGCAGCTTACAGGGGTCAGATACGCAGTATTTT. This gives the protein CASSLQGSDTQYF.

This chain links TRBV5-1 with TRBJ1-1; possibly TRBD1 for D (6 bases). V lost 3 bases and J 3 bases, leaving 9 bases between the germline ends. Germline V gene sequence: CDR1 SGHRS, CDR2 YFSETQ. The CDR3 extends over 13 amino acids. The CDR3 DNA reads TGCGCCAGCAGCTCATACAGGGACACTGAAGCTTTCTTT. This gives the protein CASSSYRDTEAFF.

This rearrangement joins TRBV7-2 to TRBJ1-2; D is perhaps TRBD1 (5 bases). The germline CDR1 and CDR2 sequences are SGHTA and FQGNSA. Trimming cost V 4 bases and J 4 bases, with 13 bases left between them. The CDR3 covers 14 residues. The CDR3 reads CASSSDQGGYGYTF. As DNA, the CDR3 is TGTGCCAGCAGCTCCGATCAGGGAGGCTATGGCTACACCTTC.

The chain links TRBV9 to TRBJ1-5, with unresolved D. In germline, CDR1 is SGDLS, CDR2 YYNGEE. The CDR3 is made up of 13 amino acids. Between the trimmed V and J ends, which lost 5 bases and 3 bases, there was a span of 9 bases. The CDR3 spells CASSPSVNQPQHF. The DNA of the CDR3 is TGTGCCAGCAGTCCGAGCGTCAATCAGCCCCAGCATTTT.

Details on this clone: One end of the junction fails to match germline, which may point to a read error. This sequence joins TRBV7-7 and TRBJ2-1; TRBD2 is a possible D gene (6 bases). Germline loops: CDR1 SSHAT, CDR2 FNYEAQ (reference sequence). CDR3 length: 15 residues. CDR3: CASSLGLGGNNEQFF. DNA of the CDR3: TGTGCTAGCAGCTTAGGATTAGGAGGGAACAATGAGCAGTTCTTC.

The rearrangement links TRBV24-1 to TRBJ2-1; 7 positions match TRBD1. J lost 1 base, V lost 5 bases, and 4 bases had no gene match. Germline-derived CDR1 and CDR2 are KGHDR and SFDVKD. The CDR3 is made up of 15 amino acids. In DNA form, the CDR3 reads TGTGCCACCAGTGGCCGGGACAGTTCCTACAATGAGCAGTTCTTC. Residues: CATSGRDSSYNEQFF.

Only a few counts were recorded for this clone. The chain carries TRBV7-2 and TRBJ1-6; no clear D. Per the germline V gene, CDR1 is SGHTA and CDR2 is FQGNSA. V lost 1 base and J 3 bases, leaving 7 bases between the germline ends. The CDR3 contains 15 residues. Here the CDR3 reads CASSLVPDYNSPLHF. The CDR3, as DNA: TGTGCCAGCAGCTTAGTTCCAGACTATAATTCACCCCTCCACTTT.

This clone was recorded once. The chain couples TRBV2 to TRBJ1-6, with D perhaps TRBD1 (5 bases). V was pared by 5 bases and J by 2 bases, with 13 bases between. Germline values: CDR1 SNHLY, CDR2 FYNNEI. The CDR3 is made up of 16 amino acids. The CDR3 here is CASSLQGFPYNSPLHF. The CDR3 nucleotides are TGTGCCAGCAGTCTTCAGGGATTCCCCTATAATTCACCCCTCCACTTT.

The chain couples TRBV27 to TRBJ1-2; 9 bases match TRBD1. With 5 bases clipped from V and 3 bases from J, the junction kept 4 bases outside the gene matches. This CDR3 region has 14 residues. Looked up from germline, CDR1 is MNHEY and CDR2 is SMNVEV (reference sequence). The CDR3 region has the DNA TGTGCCAGCAGTAAGGACAGGGGCGACTATGGCTACACCTTC. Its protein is CASSKDRGDYGYTF.

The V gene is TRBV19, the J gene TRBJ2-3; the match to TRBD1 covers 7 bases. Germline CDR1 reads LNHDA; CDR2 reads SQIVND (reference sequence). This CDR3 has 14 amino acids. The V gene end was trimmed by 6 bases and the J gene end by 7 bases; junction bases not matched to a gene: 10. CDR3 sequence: CASSPDRIGYTQYF. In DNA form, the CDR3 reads TGTGCCAGTAGCCCGGACAGGATCGGCTATACGCAGTATTTT. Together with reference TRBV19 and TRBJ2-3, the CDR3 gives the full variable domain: DGGITQSPKYLFRKEGQNVTLSCEQNLNHDAMYWYRQDPGQGLRLIYYSQIVNDFQKGDIAEGYSVSREKKESFPLTVTSAQKNPTAFYLCASSPDRIGYTQYFGPGTRLTVL.

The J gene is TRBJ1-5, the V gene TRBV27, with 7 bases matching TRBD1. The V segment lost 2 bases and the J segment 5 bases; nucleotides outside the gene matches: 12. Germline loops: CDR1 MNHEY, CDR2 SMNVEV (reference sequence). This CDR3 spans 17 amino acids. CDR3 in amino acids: CASSLSAGGLLDQPQHF. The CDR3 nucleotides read TGTGCCAGCAGTTTAAGTGCAGGGGGACTCCTCGATCAGCCCCAGCATTTT.

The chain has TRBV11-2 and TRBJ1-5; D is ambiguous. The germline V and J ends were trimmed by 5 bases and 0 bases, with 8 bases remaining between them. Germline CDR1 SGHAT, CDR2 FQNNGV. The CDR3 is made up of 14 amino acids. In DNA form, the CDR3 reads TGTGCCAGCAGCCTCGAGGGTAGCAATCAGCCCCAGCATTTT. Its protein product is CASSLEGSNQPQHF.

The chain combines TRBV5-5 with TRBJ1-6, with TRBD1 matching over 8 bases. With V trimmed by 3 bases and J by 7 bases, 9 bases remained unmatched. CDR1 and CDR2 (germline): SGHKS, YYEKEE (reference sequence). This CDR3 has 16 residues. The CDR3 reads CASSWVSGQGNSPLHF. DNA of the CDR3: TGTGCCAGCAGCTGGGTGTCTGGACAGGGAAATTCACCCCTCCACTTT.

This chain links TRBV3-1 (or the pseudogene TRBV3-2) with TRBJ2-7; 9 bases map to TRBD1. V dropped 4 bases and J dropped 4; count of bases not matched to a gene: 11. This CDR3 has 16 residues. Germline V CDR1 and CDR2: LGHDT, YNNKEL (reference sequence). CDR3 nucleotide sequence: TGTGCCAGCAGCCCACCGGGACAGGGAGGATCGTACGAGCAGTACTTC. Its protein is CASSPPGQGGSYEQYF.

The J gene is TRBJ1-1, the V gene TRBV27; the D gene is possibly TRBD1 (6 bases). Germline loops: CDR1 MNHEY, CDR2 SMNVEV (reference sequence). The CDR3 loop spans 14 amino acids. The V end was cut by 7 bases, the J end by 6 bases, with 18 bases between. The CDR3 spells CASIPYRDGAEAFF. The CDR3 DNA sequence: TGTGCCAGCATTCCTTACAGGGATGGTGCTGAAGCTTTCTTT.

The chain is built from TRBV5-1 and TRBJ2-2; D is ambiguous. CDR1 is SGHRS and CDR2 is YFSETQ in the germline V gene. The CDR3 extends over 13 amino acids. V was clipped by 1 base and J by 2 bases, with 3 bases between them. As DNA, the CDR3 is TGCGCCAGCAGCTTGACTAACACCGGGGAGCTGTTTTTT. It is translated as CASSLTNTGELFF.

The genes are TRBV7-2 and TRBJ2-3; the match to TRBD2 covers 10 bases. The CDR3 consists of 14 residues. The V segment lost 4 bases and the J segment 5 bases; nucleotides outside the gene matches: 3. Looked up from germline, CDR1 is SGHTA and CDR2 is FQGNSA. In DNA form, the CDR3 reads TGTGCCAGCAGCTGGGGACTAGCGTTAGATACGCAGTATTTT. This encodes CASSWGLALDTQYF.

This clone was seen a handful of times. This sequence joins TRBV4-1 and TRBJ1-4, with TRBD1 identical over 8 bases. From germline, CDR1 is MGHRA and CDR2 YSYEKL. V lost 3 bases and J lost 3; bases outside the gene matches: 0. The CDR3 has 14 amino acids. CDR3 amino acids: CASSQTGANEKLFF. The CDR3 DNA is TGCGCCAGCAGCCAGACAGGGGCTAATGAAAAACTGTTTTTT.

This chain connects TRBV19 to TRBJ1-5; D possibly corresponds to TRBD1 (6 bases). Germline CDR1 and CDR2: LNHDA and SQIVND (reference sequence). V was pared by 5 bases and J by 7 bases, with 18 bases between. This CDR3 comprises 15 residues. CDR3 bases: TGTGCCAGTAGTTTCTCCACAGGGTTTGGGCAGCCCCAGCATTTT. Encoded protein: CASSFSTGFGQPQHF.

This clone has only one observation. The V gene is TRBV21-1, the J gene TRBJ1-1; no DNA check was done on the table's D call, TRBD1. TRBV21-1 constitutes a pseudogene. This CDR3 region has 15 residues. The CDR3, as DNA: TGTGCCAGCAGCAAAGGGACAGGGGGGGACACTGAAGCTTTCTTT. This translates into CASSKGTGGDTEAFF.